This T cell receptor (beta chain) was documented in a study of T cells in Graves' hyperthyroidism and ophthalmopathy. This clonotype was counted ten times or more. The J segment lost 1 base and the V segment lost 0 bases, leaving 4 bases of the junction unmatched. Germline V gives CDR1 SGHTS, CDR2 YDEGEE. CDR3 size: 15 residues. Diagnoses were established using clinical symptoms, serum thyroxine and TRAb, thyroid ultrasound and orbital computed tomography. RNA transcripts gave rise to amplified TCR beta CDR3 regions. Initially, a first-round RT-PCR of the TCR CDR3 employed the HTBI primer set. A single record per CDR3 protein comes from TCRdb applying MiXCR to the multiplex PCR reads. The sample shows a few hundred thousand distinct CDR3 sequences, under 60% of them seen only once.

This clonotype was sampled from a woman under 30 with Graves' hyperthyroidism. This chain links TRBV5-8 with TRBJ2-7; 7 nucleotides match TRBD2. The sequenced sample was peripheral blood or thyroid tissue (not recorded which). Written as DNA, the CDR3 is TGTGCCAGCAGCTTGGAAGGACTAGAGTCCTACGAGCAGTACTTC. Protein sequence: CASSLEGLESYEQYF.